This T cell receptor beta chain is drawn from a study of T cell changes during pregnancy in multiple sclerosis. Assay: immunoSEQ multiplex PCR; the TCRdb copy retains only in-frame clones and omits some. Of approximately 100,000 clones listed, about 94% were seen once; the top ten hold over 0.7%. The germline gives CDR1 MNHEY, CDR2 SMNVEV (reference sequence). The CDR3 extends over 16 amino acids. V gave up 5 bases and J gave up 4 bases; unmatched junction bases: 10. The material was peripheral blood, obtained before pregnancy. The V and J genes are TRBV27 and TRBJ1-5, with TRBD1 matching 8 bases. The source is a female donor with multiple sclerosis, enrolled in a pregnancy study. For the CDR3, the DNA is TGTGCCAGCAGTCCAGCTCGACAGGGGAGGAATCAGCCCCAGCATTTT. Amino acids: CASSPARQGRNQPQHF.